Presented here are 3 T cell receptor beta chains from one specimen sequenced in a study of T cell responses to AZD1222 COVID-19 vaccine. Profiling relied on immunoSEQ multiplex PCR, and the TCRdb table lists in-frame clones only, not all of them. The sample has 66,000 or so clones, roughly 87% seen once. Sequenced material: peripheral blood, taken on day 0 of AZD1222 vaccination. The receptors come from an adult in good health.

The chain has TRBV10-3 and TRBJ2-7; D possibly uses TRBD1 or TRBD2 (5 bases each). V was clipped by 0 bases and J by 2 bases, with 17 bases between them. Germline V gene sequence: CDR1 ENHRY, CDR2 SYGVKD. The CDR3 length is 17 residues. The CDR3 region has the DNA TGTGCCATCAGTGAGTCGAAATTCAGGGACCCTCCCTACGAGCAGTACTTC. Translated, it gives CAISESKFRDPPYEQYF.

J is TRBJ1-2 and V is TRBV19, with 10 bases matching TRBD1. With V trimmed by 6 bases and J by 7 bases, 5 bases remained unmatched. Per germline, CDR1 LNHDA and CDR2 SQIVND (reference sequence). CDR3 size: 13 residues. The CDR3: CASSLRDRGGYTF. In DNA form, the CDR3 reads TGTGCCAGTAGCCTACGGGACAGGGGTGGCTACACCTTC. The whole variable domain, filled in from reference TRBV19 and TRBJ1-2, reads DGGITQSPKYLFRKEGQNVTLSCEQNLNHDAMYWYRQDPGQGLRLIYYSQIVNDFQKGDIAEGYSVSREKKESFPLTVTSAQKNPTAFYLCASSLRDRGGYTFGSGTRLTVV.

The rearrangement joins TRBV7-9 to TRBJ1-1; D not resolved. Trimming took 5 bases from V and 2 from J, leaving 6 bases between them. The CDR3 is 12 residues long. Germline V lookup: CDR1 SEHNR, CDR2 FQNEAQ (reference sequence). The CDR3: CASSLYNTEAFF. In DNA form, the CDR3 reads TGTGCCAGCAGCCTTTACAACACTGAAGCTTTCTTT.